This T cell receptor (beta chain) was sequenced during a study of blood T cell repertoires in COVID-19. Overall study context: Collection of acute and convalescent COVID-19 samples took place in the United States, Italy and Spain.

Participants were aged about 18 to 90 years, lived in 24 US areas, and enrolled virtually. This CDR3 region has 13 residues. Germline CDR1 SEHNR, CDR2 FQNEAQ (reference sequence). Trimming took off 2 bases at V and 1 base at J, with 5 bases between the two ends. Sequencing used immunoSEQ multiplex PCR; TCRdb keeps in-frame clones, though not all of them. This table has 280,000 or so clones, approximately 85% appearing once. Sample: PBMCs or T cells enriched from blood (not recorded which). The V and J genes are TRBV7-9 and TRBJ1-2; D remains unclear. The TCR comes from a man under 40 who had recovered from COVID-19. The CDR3 loop reads CASSLPVNYGYTF. The CDR3 DNA follows: TGTGCCAGCAGCTTACCGGTTAACTATGGCTACACCTTC.